These T cell receptor beta chains were read from a single sample in a study of blood T cell repertoires in COVID-19. Sequencing used immunoSEQ multiplex PCR; TCRdb keeps in-frame clones, though not all of them. The sample holds under 250,000 clones; around four fifths are singletons and the top ten take under 3%. The specimen sequenced was peripheral blood. The receptors stem from a man aged 45-65 years with active or convalescent COVID-19. Each CDR3 is given with its conserved first and last residue. Some rows have no size entry. The others give once, few or many, or a class for an expanded clone.

>NA|TRBJ2-5|TRBV6-1
CASSEWVTSGAPQETQYF
>NA|TRBJ2-3|TRBV19
CASSLNSGGGTDTQYF
>NA|TRBJ2-1|TRBV5-1
CASRRALAGGLSYNEQFF
>NA|TRBJ1-2|TRBV7-9
CASSLGTSHKYGYTF
>NA|TRBJ2-3|TRBV7-6
CASSLGLGSTDTQYF
>NA|TRBJ2-1|TRBV6-5
CATTMREVGTNEQFF
>NA|TRBJ1-5|TRBV19
CASRIQGVSNQPQHF
>NA|TRBJ2-2|TRBV6-4
CASRKEGQGYAGELFF
>once|TRBJ1-1|TRBV2
CASSPHQTGNTEAFF
>NA|TRBJ1-2|TRBV5-1
CASSLGFGNYYGYTF
>NA|TRBJ2-7|TRBV2
CASSPTRGGYEQYF
>NA|TRBJ2-3|TRBV3-1/TRBV3-2
CASSPPGLAGDTQYF
>NA|TRBJ1-1|TRBV6-5
CASSSSQGNTEAFF
>NA|TRBJ2-1|TRBV19
CASKGQGGNEQFF
>NA|TRBJ1-3|TRBV30
CAWRGGREFGNTIYF
>NA|TRBJ2-7|TRBV10-2
CASSDSSGEPYEQYF
>few|TRBJ2-5|TRBV30
CAWGGGLAGRETQYF
>few|TRBJ1-1|TRBV13
CASSFRVNTEAFF
>NA|TRBJ2-3|TRBV4-2
CASSQEALTTDTQYF
>once|TRBJ2-1|TRBV7-3
CASSSSSGTGGNEQFF
>NA|TRBJ2-7|TRBV29-1
CSVKTGGEQYF
>NA|TRBJ2-3|TRBV19
CASSIEGEIFTDTQYF
>NA|TRBJ2-3|TRBV13
CASSPGSGARTDTQYF
>NA|TRBJ1-4|TRBV5-4
CASSLRGIEPEKLFF
>NA|TRBJ1-1|TRBV27
CASNLVFTGAGEAFF
>NA|TRBJ2-7|TRBV15
CATSRGGGPDEQYF
>NA|TRBJ1-3|TRBV7-2
CASSLSPERNTIYF
>once|TRBJ2-2|TRBV9
CASSATVNTGELFF
>NA|TRBJ1-2|TRBV5-5
CASSLNVEGRGIVGYTF
>NA|TRBJ1-2|TRBV2
CASGAGGGYTF
>few|TRBJ1-6|TRBV12-3/TRBV12-4
CASSHRDSPLHF
>NA|TRBJ2-7|TRBV27
CASRPGGSPLTYEQYF
>few|TRBJ1-1|TRBV5-1
CASSLGVNTEAFF
>once|TRBJ1-1|TRBV12-3/TRBV12-4
CASSLGQNTEAFF
>NA|TRBJ1-5|TRBV12-3/TRBV12-4
CASSLGQAQPQHF
>NA|TRBJ1-2|TRBV11-2
CASSRQGRGRCTF
>once|TRBJ1-4|TRBV6-5
CASSPGFSRLFF
>NA|TRBJ2-3|TRBV6-1
CASSEIGDTQYF
>NA|TRBJ2-7|TRBV18
CASSGQGAIPHEQYF
>NA|TRBJ1-2|TRBV2
CASSLTGSGYTF
>NA|TRBJ1-2|TRBV7-6
CASSPLSGGSYGYTF
>NA|TRBJ2-3|TRBV27
CASSLQEGTDTQYF
>NA|TRBJ2-5|TRBV11-2
CASSSGVLETQYF
>NA|TRBJ2-2|TRBV13
CASSNLRGTLAGNTGELFF
>few|TRBJ1-2|TRBV30
CAWSEGDGYYGYTF
>NA|TRBJ1-5|TRBV14
CASSQEGGHNQPQHF
>once|TRBJ2-1|TRBV18
CASSPPTLAGLNEQFF
>NA|TRBJ2-5|TRBV9
CASSVGAGRTQETQYF
>few|TRBJ1-5|TRBV24-1
CATSDGTGEGGNQPQHF
>NA|TRBJ2-7|TRBV9
CASNRGPSYEQYF
>NA|TRBJ2-7|TRBV11-2
CASYPSAATYEQYF
>NA|TRBJ2-5|TRBV19
CASSITGQAQETQYF
>NA|TRBJ1-1|TRBV28
CASSSWDRGNTEAFF